This TCR beta chain was sequenced in a study of T cell responses to AZD1222 COVID-19 vaccine. For the study at large: Whether given at about 4 or about 12 weeks, second doses were pooled.

V shed 2 bases and J 4 bases; nucleotides not matched to a gene: 6. The CDR3 contains 15 residues. Germline lookup yields CDR1 LGHNA and CDR2 YSLEER. Regarding this clone: Its antigen is not known.

Clones were sequenced by immunoSEQ multiplex PCR, and TCRdb holds only the in-frame ones, with some missing. The sample records 150,000 or so clones, about 90% being singletons. Points from the study as a whole: Donors were mostly white British, more females; clonal diversity possibly underestimated.

This clonotype originated in an adult in good health. The sequencing used peripheral blood, collected on day 0 of AZD1222 vaccination. The V gene is TRBV4-3, the J gene TRBJ1-2, with 8 bases that match TRBD1. The CDR3 bases are TGCGCCAGCAGCCAACTAACAGGGGGACCCTATGGCTACACCTTC. This gives the protein CASSQLTGGPYGYTF.